This TCR beta chain comes out of a study of blood T cell repertoires in COVID-19. Trimming stripped 5 bases from V and 0 bases from J, with 17 bases between. Germline CDR1 WSHSY, CDR2 SAAADI. This CDR3 has 17 residues. As processed by the authors: By means of reference gene primer amplification, nucleated cell counts were estimated. Method: immunoSEQ multiplex PCR; TCRdb's copy keeps in-frame clones and lacks some. V and J calls and clone size are those listed in that table; D and trimming were worked out from the DNA. This sample yields about 280,000 clones, of which 85% are seen a single time; about 2.7% belongs to the top ten. Everyone who took part was roughly 18 to 89 years old, and they came from 24 US areas.

The sample comprised PBMCs or T cells enriched from blood (not recorded which). This sequence originates from a woman aged 50 to 60 who had recovered from COVID-19. The chain uses TRBV10-2 and TRBJ1-5; D perhaps matches TRBD1 (6 bases). This chain's CDR3 is CASSSQGIRFSNQPQHF. CDR3 in DNA: TGCGCCAGCAGTTCTCAGGGGATCCGCTTTAGCAATCAGCCCCAGCATTTT.